The 12 T cell receptor beta chains given below trace back to one sample, sequenced in a study of cytomegalovirus exposure and HLA in healthy donors. Amplification used 60 Vbeta primers and 13 Jbeta primers. The protocol was immunoSEQ multiplex PCR, while the TCRdb copy is restricted to in-frame clones and leaves out a portion. This sample has under 150,000 clones; over 65% occur once, and the top ten carry approximately 1.2%. Sequenced sample: PBMCs. These receptors all come from a man aged 45-65 years in good health and CMV-seronegative.

The rearrangement uses TRBV19 and TRBJ2-1; 9 bases fit TRBD2. CDR1 is LNHDA and CDR2 is SQIVND in the germline V gene (reference sequence). The V and J ends lost 5 bases and 6 bases, in that order; junction bases with no gene match: 20. The CDR3 has 19 residues. In DNA form, the CDR3 reads TGTGCCAGTAGTGTACAGGGTTCTGGGTTCGGCGGGAGGGGCAATGAGCAGTTCTTC. It translates to CASSVQGSGFGGRGNEQFF.

This chain links TRBV9 with TRBJ2-1; 8 bases line up with TRBD1. V was pared by 2 bases and J by 5 bases, with 3 bases of the junction left unmatched. The length of the CDR3 is 14 residues. Germline V gene data show CDR1 as SGDLS and CDR2 as YYNGEE. The CDR3 loop reads CASSVLTGDNEQFF. The CDR3 DNA sequence: TGTGCCAGCAGCGTCCTGACAGGGGACAATGAGCAGTTCTTC. The full variable domain, completed using reference TRBV9 and TRBJ2-1, is DSGVTQTPKHLITATGQRVTLRCSPRSGDLSVYWYQQSLDQGLQFLIQYYNGEERAKGNILERFSAQQFPDLHSELNLSSLELGDSALYFCASSVLTGDNEQFFGPGTRLTVL.

This clone was detected a few times. The same CDR3 can be traced to other DNA sequences in this sample. The gene calls are TRBV6-6 and TRBJ2-3, with D perhaps matching TRBD2 (6 bases). Germline V lookup: CDR1 MNHNY, CDR2 SVGAGI (reference sequence). CDR3 length: 13 amino acids. Trimming cost V 10 bases and J 1 base, with 12 bases left between them. CDR3 bases: TGTGCCACCTCGCCGGGGGGCACAGATACGCAGTATTTT. This sequence encodes CATSPGGTDTQYF.

The V gene is TRBV29-1, the J gene TRBJ2-3; 13 nucleotides line up with TRBD2. CDR1 SQVTM and CDR2 ANQGSEA come from the germline V gene. The CDR3 loop spans 14 amino acids. Trimming cost V 7 bases and J 4 bases; bases outside gene matches: 5. The CDR3 loop is CSAGTSGDPDTQYF. The CDR3 coding sequence is TGCAGCGCCGGGACTAGCGGGGACCCAGATACGCAGTATTTT.

This clone has a single count. The V gene is TRBV5-1, the J gene TRBJ2-7; possibly TRBD2 for D (5 bases). V lost 7 bases, J lost 0 bases, and 11 bases lay in between. The CDR3 length is 13 residues. Looked up from germline, CDR1 is SGHRS and CDR2 is YFSETQ. CDR3 bases: TGCGCCAGCGTAGCGCCGAGCTCCTACGAGCAGTACTTC. Protein product: CASVAPSSYEQYF.

This clone was picked up a small number of times. The chain couples TRBV28 to TRBJ2-1; TRBD2 matches at 8 bases. CDR1 is MDHEN, CDR2 SYDVKM, per germline. The CDR3 loop spans 21 amino acids. J gave up 6 bases and V 3 bases, and 25 bases lay outside the gene matches. CDR3 protein: CASSLPGRLAGFIRGGNEQFF. CDR3 nucleotides: TGTGCCAGCAGTTTGCCCGGAAGATTGGCGGGATTCATTCGGGGGGGCAATGAGCAGTTCTTC.

The chain combines TRBV18 with TRBJ2-7, with 15 bases identical to TRBD2. The CDR3 is made up of 19 amino acids. Germline assignment: CDR1 KGHSH and CDR2 LQKENI. The V and J ends lost 3 bases and 3 bases, in that order; junction bases with no gene match: 12. CDR3 loop: CASSPGLAGGPGKSYEQYF. CDR3 sequence (DNA): TGTGCCAGCTCACCCGGACTAGCGGGAGGGCCAGGGAAAAGCTACGAGCAGTACTTC.

The rearrangement links TRBV28 to TRBJ1-1; the match to TRBD1 covers 7 bases. The CDR3 is made up of 14 amino acids. Looked up from germline, CDR1 is MDHEN and CDR2 is SYDVKM. Germline trimming cut 6 bases from V and 4 bases from J; bases unmatched to any gene: 8. Here the CDR3 DNA reads TGTGCCAGCAGGCCAGGGGGTATGGGCACTGAAGCTTTCTTT. Protein product: CASRPGGMGTEAFF.

The V and J genes are TRBV10-2 and TRBJ2-5, with a possible D match to TRBD2 (5 bases). V gave up 4 bases and J gave up 4 bases, with 16 bases separating them. Germline assignment: CDR1 WSHSY and CDR2 SAAADI. The CDR3 consists of 15 residues. The CDR3 nucleotides are TGCGCCAGCAGTGTAATGGCCACGGGAAGAGAGACCCAGTACTTC. Residues: CASSVMATGRETQYF.

The rearrangement links TRBV6-6 to TRBJ1-1; 9 bases are a match to TRBD1. Trimming cost V 6 bases and J 8 bases; bases outside gene matches: 13. This CDR3 has 15 residues. Per the germline V gene, CDR1 is MNHNY and CDR2 is SVGAGI (reference sequence). CDR3 residues: CASRFRDRVGPEAFF. The CDR3 DNA reads TGTGCCAGCAGATTCCGGGACAGGGTTGGTCCCGAAGCTTTCTTT.

J is TRBJ2-2 and V is TRBV6-4, with a possible D match to TRBD1 (6 bases). The germline V gene has CDR1 MRHNA and CDR2 SNTAGT. The CDR3 is 13 amino acids. Trimming removed 5 bases from V and 6 bases from J, with 10 bases in between. For the CDR3, the DNA is TGTGCCAGCAGTTCACAGGGATCCGGGGAGCTGTTTTTT. Protein sequence: CASSSQGSGELFF.

This clone appeared a single time. Other nucleotide sequences in the sample specify the same CDR3. The rearrangement uses TRBV6-5 and TRBJ1-4, with D unresolved. V was shortened by 0 bases and J by 0 bases, with 5 bases between the two germline ends. Per germline, CDR1 MNHEY and CDR2 SVGAGI. The CDR3 runs to 15 residues. This CDR3 reads CASSYSGATNEKLFF. Written as DNA, the CDR3 is TGTGCCAGCAGTTACTCGGGAGCAACTAATGAAAAACTGTTTTTT.